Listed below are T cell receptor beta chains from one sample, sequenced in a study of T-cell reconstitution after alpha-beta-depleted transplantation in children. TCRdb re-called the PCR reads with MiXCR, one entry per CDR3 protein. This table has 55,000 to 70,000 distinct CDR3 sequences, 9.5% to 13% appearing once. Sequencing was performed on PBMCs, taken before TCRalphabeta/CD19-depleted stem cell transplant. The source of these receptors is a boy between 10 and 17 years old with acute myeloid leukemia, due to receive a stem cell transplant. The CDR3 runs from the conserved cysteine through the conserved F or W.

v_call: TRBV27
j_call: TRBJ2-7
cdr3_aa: CASSSTVYGYEQYF

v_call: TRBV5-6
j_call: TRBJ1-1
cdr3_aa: CASSLEWNTEAFF

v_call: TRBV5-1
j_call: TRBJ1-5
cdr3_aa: CASSLLGVSNQPQHF

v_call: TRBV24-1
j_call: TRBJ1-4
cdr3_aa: CATSDSGIPNEKLFF

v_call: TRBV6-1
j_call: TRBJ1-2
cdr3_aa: CASRMGTNYGYTF

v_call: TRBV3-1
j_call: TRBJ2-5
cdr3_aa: CASSQVWSGGRETQYF

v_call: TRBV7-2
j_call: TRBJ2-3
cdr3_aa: CASSRGTSGSWKFTQYF

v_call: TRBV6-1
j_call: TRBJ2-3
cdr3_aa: CASGGGRTDTQYF

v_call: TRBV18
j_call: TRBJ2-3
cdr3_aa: CASSPNFDSDTQYF

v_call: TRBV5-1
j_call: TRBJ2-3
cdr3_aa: CASSLKSGGATDTQYF

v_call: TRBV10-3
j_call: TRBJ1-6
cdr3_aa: CAISVNNSPLHF

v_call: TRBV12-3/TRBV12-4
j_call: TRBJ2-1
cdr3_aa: CASSSYRGGSEQFF

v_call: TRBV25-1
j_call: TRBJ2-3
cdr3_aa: CASSDPGQSTDTQYF

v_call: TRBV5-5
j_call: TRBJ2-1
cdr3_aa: CASSFGTSYNEQFF

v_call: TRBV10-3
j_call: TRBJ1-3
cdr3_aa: CAISGQLSGNTIYF

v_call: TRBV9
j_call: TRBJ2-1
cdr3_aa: CASSVALASSYNEQFF

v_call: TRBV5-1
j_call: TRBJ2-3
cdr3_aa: CASSFGQGGDTQYF

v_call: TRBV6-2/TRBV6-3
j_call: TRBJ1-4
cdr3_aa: CASSRGVRGTNEKLFF

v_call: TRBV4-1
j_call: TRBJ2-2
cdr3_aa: CASSRPVTSGGSNTGELFF

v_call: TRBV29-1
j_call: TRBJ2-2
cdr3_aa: CSVGQGNAGELFF

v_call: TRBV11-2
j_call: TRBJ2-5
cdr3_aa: CASSLDRPGGETQYF

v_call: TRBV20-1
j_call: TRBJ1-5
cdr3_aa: CSAGQGVGNQPQHF

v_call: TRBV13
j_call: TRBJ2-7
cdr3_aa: CASSRRQLAGRRGSSYEQYF

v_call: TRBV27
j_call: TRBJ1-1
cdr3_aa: CASSLRGQGGTEAFF

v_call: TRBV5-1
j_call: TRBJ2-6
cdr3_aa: CASSLLERANSVLTF

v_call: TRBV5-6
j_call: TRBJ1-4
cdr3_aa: CASSLRQFEKLFF

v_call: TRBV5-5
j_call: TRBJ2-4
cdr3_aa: CASSLGLAGGLAKNIQYF

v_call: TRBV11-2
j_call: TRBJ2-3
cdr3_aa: CASSLGGADTDTQYF

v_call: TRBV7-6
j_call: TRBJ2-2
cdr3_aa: CASSRGTGPNTGELFF

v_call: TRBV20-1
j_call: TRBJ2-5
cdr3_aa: CSARVWTSFKETQYF

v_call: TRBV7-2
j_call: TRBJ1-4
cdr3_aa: CASSLGAPAGSEKLFF

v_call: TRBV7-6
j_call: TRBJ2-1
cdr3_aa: CASSLRQDRDNEQFF

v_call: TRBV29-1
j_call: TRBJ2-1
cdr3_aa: CSETDQYNEQFF